Listed below are T cell receptor beta chains from one sample, sequenced in a study of blood T cells in healthy people across ages. TCRdb used MiXCR to reprocess the 5' RACE reads, holding one entry per CDR3 protein. In the table there are 600,000 to 1,000,000 distinct CDR3 sequences, around 25% of which are singletons. This sample was shared with a second study, whose subject was T cells of mothers and their children.

Material: blood. Every receptor here comes from a boy aged 5 to 17 in good health. The CDR3 runs from the conserved cysteine through the conserved F or W. A D gene is named only where the DNA matches it firmly. Not all rows give a size; the values are once, few, many and, for expanded clones, a class.

j_call: TRBJ1-3; v_call: TRBV4-3; d_call: NA; clone_size: few; cdr3_nt: TGCGCCAGCAGCCAAGATCGTGGATCCACCATATATTTT; cdr3_aa: CASSQDRGSTIYF
j_call: TRBJ2-1; v_call: TRBV5-1; d_call: TRBD2; clone_size: NA; cdr3_nt: TGCGCCAGCAGCAGGGAGGGCAATGAGCAGTTCTTC; cdr3_aa: CASSREGNEQFF
j_call: TRBJ1-1; v_call: TRBV20-1; d_call: NA; clone_size: NA; cdr3_nt: TGCAGTGCTAGTACGGGGTACACTGAAGCTTTCTTT; cdr3_aa: CSASTGYTEAFF
j_call: TRBJ2-3; v_call: TRBV29-1; d_call: TRBD1; clone_size: many; cdr3_nt: TGCAGCGTTGTCGGGACAGGGGCCACAGATACGCAGTATTTT; cdr3_aa: CSVVGTGATDTQYF
j_call: TRBJ2-1; v_call: TRBV20-1; d_call: NA; clone_size: NA; cdr3_nt: TGCAGTGCTAACTCGGGAGAGTGGAACAATGAGCAGTTCTTC; cdr3_aa: CSANSGEWNNEQFF
j_call: TRBJ2-5; v_call: TRBV25-1; d_call: TRBD2; clone_size: NA; cdr3_nt: TGTGCCAGCAGTGAATCTCTAGCGGGAGGAGTCCGGGCTGAGACCCAGTACTTC; cdr3_aa: CASSESLAGGVRAETQYF
j_call: TRBJ1-3; v_call: TRBV6-2/TRBV6-3; d_call: NA; clone_size: NA; cdr3_nt: TGTGCCAGCAGCGACGGTCGAAGCTCTGGAAACACCATATATTTT; cdr3_aa: CASSDGRSSGNTIYF
j_call: TRBJ2-5; v_call: TRBV4-1; d_call: NA; clone_size: few; cdr3_nt: TGCGCCAGCAGCGGCCGCGGCCAGGAGGGGCGAGAGACCCAGTACTTC; cdr3_aa: CASSGRGQEGRETQYF
j_call: TRBJ2-7; v_call: TRBV6-2/TRBV6-3; d_call: NA; clone_size: NA; cdr3_nt: TGTGCCAGCAGTTACGAGCCGTACGAGCAGTACTTC; cdr3_aa: CASSYEPYEQYF
j_call: TRBJ2-1; v_call: TRBV10-3; d_call: NA; clone_size: NA; cdr3_nt: TGTGCCATCAGTGAGTTTACGGGTCTATACAATGAGCAGTTCTTC; cdr3_aa: CAISEFTGLYNEQFF
j_call: TRBJ2-1; v_call: TRBV7-2; d_call: NA; clone_size: few; cdr3_nt: TGTGCCAGCAGCACCCGACAGAGCAATGAGCAGTTCTTC; cdr3_aa: CASSTRQSNEQFF
j_call: TRBJ2-6; v_call: TRBV6-1; d_call: TRBD1; clone_size: few; cdr3_nt: TGTGCCAGCAGCGACACGGGACAGGGAATCTCTGGGGCCAACGTCCTGACTTTC; cdr3_aa: CASSDTGQGISGANVLTF
j_call: TRBJ2-5; v_call: TRBV20-1; d_call: TRBD2; clone_size: NA; cdr3_nt: TGCAGTGCTAACCCTGGGGGACTACTCCAAGAGACCCAGTACTTC; cdr3_aa: CSANPGGLLQETQYF
j_call: TRBJ2-7; v_call: TRBV15; d_call: NA; clone_size: NA; cdr3_nt: TGTGCCACAGCTCAATCCTACACCTACGAGCAGTACTTC; cdr3_aa: CATAQSYTYEQYF
j_call: TRBJ1-2; v_call: TRBV5-1; d_call: NA; clone_size: few; cdr3_nt: TGCGCCAGCAGCTTGGACGTATTTAATGGCTACACCTTC; cdr3_aa: CASSLDVFNGYTF
j_call: TRBJ2-7; v_call: TRBV6-6; d_call: TRBD2; clone_size: NA; cdr3_nt: TGTGCCAGCAGTTCCCGCCGGGGGGGGACCTACGAGCAGTACTTC; cdr3_aa: CASSSRRGGTYEQYF
j_call: TRBJ2-5; v_call: TRBV7-2; d_call: TRBD2; clone_size: NA; cdr3_nt: TGTGCCAGCAGCAAAGGACTAGCCGGGGGAGAAGAGACCCAGTACTTC; cdr3_aa: CASSKGLAGGEETQYF
j_call: TRBJ1-4; v_call: TRBV7-2; d_call: TRBD1; clone_size: NA; cdr3_nt: TGTGCCAGCAGCCCTGCCGGGACAGGGATAATCGAAAAACTGTTTTTT; cdr3_aa: CASSPAGTGIIEKLFF
j_call: TRBJ2-1; v_call: TRBV20-1; d_call: NA; clone_size: NA; cdr3_nt: TGCAGTGCTAGAGATCATAGGACCCCCTACAATGAGCAGTTCTTC; cdr3_aa: CSARDHRTPYNEQFF
j_call: TRBJ2-7; v_call: TRBV6-1; d_call: NA; clone_size: NA; cdr3_nt: TGTGCCAGCAGTGAAGGCAGGTACTCCTACGAGCAGTACTTC; cdr3_aa: CASSEGRYSYEQYF
j_call: TRBJ1-6; v_call: TRBV9; d_call: NA; clone_size: few; cdr3_nt: TGTGCCAGCAGCGTAGGAAGAGGGGAGGTCTCACCCCTCCACTTT; cdr3_aa: CASSVGRGEVSPLHF
j_call: TRBJ2-7; v_call: TRBV5-1; d_call: TRBD2; clone_size: few; cdr3_nt: TGCGCCAGCAGCTTGGCCCGAACTAGCGGGAGTCCCTACGAGCAGTACTTC; cdr3_aa: CASSLARTSGSPYEQYF
j_call: TRBJ2-1; v_call: TRBV4-3; d_call: TRBD2; clone_size: NA; cdr3_nt: TGCGCCAGCAGCCACCCCTTAGGGGAGGGCCTAAGAAATGAGCAGTTCTTC; cdr3_aa: CASSHPLGEGLRNEQFF
j_call: TRBJ1-2; v_call: TRBV28; d_call: TRBD1; clone_size: NA; cdr3_nt: TGTGCCAGCGAAAGGACAGGGCGGGACTATGGCTACACCTTC; cdr3_aa: CASERTGRDYGYTF
j_call: TRBJ2-4; v_call: TRBV7-9; d_call: NA; clone_size: few; cdr3_nt: TGTGCCAGCAGCCAATACGGAGACATTCAGTACTTC; cdr3_aa: CASSQYGDIQYF
j_call: TRBJ2-1; v_call: TRBV6-2/TRBV6-3; d_call: NA; clone_size: few; cdr3_nt: TGTGCCAGCAGTTACGGGGGTCTCCGGAATGAGCAGTTCTTC; cdr3_aa: CASSYGGLRNEQFF
j_call: TRBJ2-7; v_call: TRBV4-3; d_call: TRBD1; clone_size: NA; cdr3_nt: TGCGCCAGCAGCCAAGATCTCCCCCAGGGGGTACTCTACGAGCAGTACTTC; cdr3_aa: CASSQDLPQGVLYEQYF
j_call: TRBJ1-2; v_call: TRBV29-1; d_call: TRBD1; clone_size: few; cdr3_nt: TGCAGCGTTTTGGGAGCAGGGGGCGAAAGGGACTATGGCTACACCTTC; cdr3_aa: CSVLGAGGERDYGYTF
j_call: TRBJ1-2; v_call: TRBV30; d_call: NA; clone_size: NA; cdr3_nt: TGTGCCTGGATGGGTCAGGGGCCCTATGGCTACACCTTC; cdr3_aa: CAWMGQGPYGYTF
j_call: TRBJ2-4; v_call: TRBV2; d_call: TRBD1; clone_size: NA; cdr3_nt: TGTGCCAGCAGTGACCCAGGACAGGGCGAAGCCAAAAACATTCAGTACTTC; cdr3_aa: CASSDPGQGEAKNIQYF
j_call: TRBJ2-3; v_call: TRBV6-1; d_call: NA; clone_size: few; cdr3_nt: TGTGCCAGCAGCCTAGGGGGCGGGGGGTACGGAACAGATACGCAGTATTTT; cdr3_aa: CASSLGGGGYGTDTQYF
j_call: TRBJ1-1; v_call: TRBV7-2; d_call: TRBD1; clone_size: NA; cdr3_nt: TGTGCCAGCAGCTTAGACAGGGGTGGGCTGAACACTGAAGCTTTGTTT; cdr3_aa: CASSLDRGGLNTEALF
j_call: TRBJ2-5; v_call: TRBV12-3/TRBV12-4; d_call: NA; clone_size: once; cdr3_nt: TGTGCCAGCAGTCCCCAGGACCTGACCCAGTACTTC; cdr3_aa: CASSPQDLTQYF
j_call: TRBJ1-2; v_call: TRBV9; d_call: NA; clone_size: NA; cdr3_nt: TGTGCCAGCAGCACGCGACAGGTTCCGGACTCTTATGGCTACACCTTC; cdr3_aa: CASSTRQVPDSYGYTF
j_call: TRBJ2-7; v_call: TRBV7-8; d_call: TRBD2; clone_size: NA; cdr3_nt: TGTGCCAGCAGCTTATCTGCGGGGGAAACCTCCTACGAGCAGTACTTC; cdr3_aa: CASSLSAGETSYEQYF
j_call: TRBJ2-7; v_call: TRBV7-8; d_call: NA; clone_size: NA; cdr3_nt: TGTGCCAGCAGCTATCGGGACTTCTCCTACGAGCAGTACTTC; cdr3_aa: CASSYRDFSYEQYF
j_call: TRBJ1-6; v_call: TRBV4-3; d_call: NA; clone_size: few; cdr3_nt: TGCGCCAGCAGCCAAGATGTTACGAGCTCCTATAATCCACCCCTCCACTTT; cdr3_aa: CASSQDVTSSYNPPLHF
j_call: TRBJ2-1; v_call: TRBV9; d_call: NA; clone_size: NA; cdr3_nt: TGTGCCAGCAGCCGGAGCGGAGGATCCCCCTACAATGAGCAGTTCTTC; cdr3_aa: CASSRSGGSPYNEQFF
j_call: TRBJ1-1; v_call: TRBV12-3/TRBV12-4; d_call: NA; clone_size: NA; cdr3_nt: TGTGCCAGCACCCTTGGGGAGGGCACTGAAGCTTTCTTT; cdr3_aa: CASTLGEGTEAFF